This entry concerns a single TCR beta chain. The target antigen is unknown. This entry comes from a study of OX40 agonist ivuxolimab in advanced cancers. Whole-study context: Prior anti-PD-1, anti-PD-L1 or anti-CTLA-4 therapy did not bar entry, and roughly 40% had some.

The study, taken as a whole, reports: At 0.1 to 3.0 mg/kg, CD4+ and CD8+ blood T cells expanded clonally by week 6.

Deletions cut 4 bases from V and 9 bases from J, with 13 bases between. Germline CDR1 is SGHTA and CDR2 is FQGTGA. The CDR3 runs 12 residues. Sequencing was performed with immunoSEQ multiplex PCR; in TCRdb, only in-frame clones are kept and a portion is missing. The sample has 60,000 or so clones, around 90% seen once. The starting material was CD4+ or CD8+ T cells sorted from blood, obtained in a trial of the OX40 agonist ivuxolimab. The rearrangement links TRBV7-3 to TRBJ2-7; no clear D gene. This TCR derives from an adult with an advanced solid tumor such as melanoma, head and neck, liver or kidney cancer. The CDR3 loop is CASSSFNGVQYF. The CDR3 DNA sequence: TGTGCCAGCAGCTCCTTTAATGGGGTGCAGTACTTC.